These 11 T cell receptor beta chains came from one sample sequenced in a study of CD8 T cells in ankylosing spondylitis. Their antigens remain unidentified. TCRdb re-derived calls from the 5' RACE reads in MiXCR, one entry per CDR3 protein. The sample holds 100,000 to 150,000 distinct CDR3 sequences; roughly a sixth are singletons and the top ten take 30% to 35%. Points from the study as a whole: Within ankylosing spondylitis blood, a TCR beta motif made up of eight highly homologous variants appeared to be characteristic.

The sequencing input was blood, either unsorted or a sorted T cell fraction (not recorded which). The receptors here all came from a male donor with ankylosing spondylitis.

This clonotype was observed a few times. Here the CDR3 reads CASSPFDRPSGEQYF. DNA of the CDR3: TGTGCCAGCAGCCCATTTGACAGGCCTTCTGGCGAGCAGTACTTC. The chain has TRBV12-3 or TRBV12-4 and TRBJ2-7; D possibly corresponds to TRBD1 (6 bases). The CDR3 is 15 residues long. Trimming took off 6 bases at V and 6 bases at J, with 21 bases between the two ends.

The CDR3, as DNA: TGTGCCAGCAGCCAACCGAGACGGAGTGGCTACACCTTC. Encoded protein: CASSQPRRSGYTF. The chain combines TRBV14 with TRBJ1-2; D is uncertain. V was trimmed by 2 bases and J by 7 bases, leaving 11 bases between them. Per germline, CDR1 SGHDN and CDR2 FVKESK. This CDR3 spans 13 amino acids.

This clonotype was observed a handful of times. The CDR3 reads CASSPGTEQFF. Here the CDR3 DNA reads TGTGCCAGCAGCCCCGGGACTGAGCAGTTCTTC. The V gene is TRBV11-2, the J gene TRBJ2-1; D possibly matches TRBD1 or TRBD2 (5 bases each). The CDR3 consists of 11 residues. Germline-derived CDR1 and CDR2 are SGHAT and FQNNGV. V was clipped by 5 bases and J by 9 bases, with 8 bases between them.

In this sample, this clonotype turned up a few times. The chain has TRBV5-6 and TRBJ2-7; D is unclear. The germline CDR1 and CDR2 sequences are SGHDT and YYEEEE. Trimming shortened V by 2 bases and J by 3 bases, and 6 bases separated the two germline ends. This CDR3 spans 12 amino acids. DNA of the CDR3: TGTGCCAGCAGCTTCGGCCTCTACGAGCAGTACTTC. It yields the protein CASSFGLYEQYF.

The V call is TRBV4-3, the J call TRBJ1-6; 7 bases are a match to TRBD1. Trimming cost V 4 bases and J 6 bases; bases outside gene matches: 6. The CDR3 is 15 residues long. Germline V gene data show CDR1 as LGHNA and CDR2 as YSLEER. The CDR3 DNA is TGCGCCAGCAGCCGGCGACAGGGTGGTAATTCACCCCTCCACTTT. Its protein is CASSRRQGGNSPLHF.

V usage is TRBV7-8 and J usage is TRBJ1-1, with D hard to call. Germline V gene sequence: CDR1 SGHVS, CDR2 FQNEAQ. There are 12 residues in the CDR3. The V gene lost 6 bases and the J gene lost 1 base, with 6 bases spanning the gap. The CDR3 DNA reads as TGTGCCAGCAGTTCCACGAACACTGAAGCTTTCTTT. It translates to CASSSTNTEAFF.

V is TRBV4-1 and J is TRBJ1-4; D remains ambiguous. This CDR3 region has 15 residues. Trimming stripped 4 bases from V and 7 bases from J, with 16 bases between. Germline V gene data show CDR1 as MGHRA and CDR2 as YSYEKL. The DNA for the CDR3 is TGCGCCAGCAGCCTCAGTCTCGGGGATGGTGAAAAACTGTTTTTT. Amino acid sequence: CASSLSLGDGEKLFF.

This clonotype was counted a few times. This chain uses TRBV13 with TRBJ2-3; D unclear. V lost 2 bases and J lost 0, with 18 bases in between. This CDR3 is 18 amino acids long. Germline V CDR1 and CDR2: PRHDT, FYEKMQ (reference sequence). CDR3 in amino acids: CASSLLAASARSTDTQYF. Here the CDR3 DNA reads TGTGCCAGCAGCTTATTAGCCGCCTCGGCTAGGAGCACAGATACGCAGTATTTT.

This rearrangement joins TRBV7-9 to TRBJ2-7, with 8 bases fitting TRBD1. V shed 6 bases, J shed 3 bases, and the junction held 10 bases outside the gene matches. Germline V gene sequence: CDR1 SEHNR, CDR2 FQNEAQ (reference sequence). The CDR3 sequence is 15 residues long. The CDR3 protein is CASRDVDRGDYEQYF. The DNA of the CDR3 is TGTGCCAGCAGGGATGTTGACAGGGGAGACTACGAGCAGTACTTC.

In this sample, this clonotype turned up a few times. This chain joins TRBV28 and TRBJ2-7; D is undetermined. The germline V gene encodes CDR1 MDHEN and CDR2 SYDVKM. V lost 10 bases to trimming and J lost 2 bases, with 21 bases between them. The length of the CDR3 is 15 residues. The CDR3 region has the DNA TGTGCCACTAATCCTAGACACGGACCGCCCTACGAGCAGTACTTC. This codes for CATNPRHGPPYEQYF.

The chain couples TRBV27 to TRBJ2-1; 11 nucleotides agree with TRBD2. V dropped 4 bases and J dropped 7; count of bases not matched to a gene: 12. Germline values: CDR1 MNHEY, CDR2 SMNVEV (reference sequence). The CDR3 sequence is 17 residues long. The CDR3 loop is CASSSSLAGAFGNEQFF. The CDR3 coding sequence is TGTGCCAGCAGTTCCTCACTAGCGGGAGCTTTCGGGAATGAGCAGTTCTTC.